A selection of T cell receptor beta chains follows, all from one sample in a study of blood T cells in healthy people across ages. TCRdb re-called the 5' RACE reads through MiXCR, storing one row per CDR3 protein. Among about 1.7 million distinct CDR3 sequences listed, 28% were seen once. The sample consisted of blood. Source of these receptors: a woman between 25 and 40 years old in good health. CDR3s include the opening cysteine and the closing phenylalanine or tryptophan. D genes are given only for firm matches. Not all rows give a size; the values are once, few, many and, for expanded clones, a class.

V gene: TRBV29-1; clone size: -; D gene: TRBD1; J gene: TRBJ1-4; CDR3 DNA: TGCAGCGTTGTATCCTGGGACAGAAGGGATGAAAAACTGTTTTTT; CDR3 protein: CSVVSWDRRDEKLFF
V gene: TRBV12-3/TRBV12-4; clone size: -; D gene: -; J gene: TRBJ2-3; CDR3 DNA: TGTGCCAGCTTTTTTAGTCCTAGAGCAGATACGCAGTATTTT; CDR3 protein: CASFFSPRADTQYF
V gene: TRBV20-1; clone size: few; D gene: -; J gene: TRBJ2-7; CDR3 DNA: TGCAGTGCTAGAGATGGGGCTCGCCTACGTGAGGGGGAGCAGTACTTC; CDR3 protein: CSARDGARLREGEQYF
V gene: TRBV7-2; clone size: -; D gene: -; J gene: TRBJ1-5; CDR3 DNA: TGTGCCAGCAGCGCCCTCGTTGGGTCGCCCCAGCATTTT; CDR3 protein: CASSALVGSPQHF
V gene: TRBV4-1; clone size: -; D gene: TRBD1; J gene: TRBJ1-2; CDR3 DNA: TGCGCCAGCAGCCAAGATTGGGACAGGGGAAACTATGGCTACACCTTC; CDR3 protein: CASSQDWDRGNYGYTF
V gene: TRBV5-1; clone size: few; D gene: -; J gene: TRBJ1-2; CDR3 DNA: TGCGCCAGCAGCGGGGGACGGCAGGTCGACTATGGCTACACCTTC; CDR3 protein: CASSGGRQVDYGYTF
V gene: TRBV3-1; clone size: -; D gene: -; J gene: TRBJ2-6; CDR3 DNA: TGTGCCAGCAGCCAAGATATGGGGTCTGGGGCCAACGTCCTGACTTTC; CDR3 protein: CASSQDMGSGANVLTF
V gene: TRBV10-3; clone size: -; D gene: -; J gene: TRBJ2-3; CDR3 DNA: TGTGCCATCAGTGACACTACTAGCCCCGATACGCAGTATTTT; CDR3 protein: CAISDTTSPDTQYF
V gene: TRBV2; clone size: -; D gene: -; J gene: TRBJ1-2; CDR3 DNA: TGTGCCAGCAATTTAAGGGTTCTGAATGGCTACACCTTC; CDR3 protein: CASNLRVLNGYTF
V gene: TRBV11-2; clone size: few; D gene: TRBD2; J gene: TRBJ2-3; CDR3 DNA: TGTGCCAGCAGCTTAGGGTGGGCGGGGGACGACACAGATACGCAGTATTTT; CDR3 protein: CASSLGWAGDDTDTQYF
V gene: TRBV29-1; clone size: many; D gene: TRBD1; J gene: TRBJ2-7; CDR3 DNA: TGCAGCGTTAGTCGATTGACAGGGGGCTCAGGCGAGCAGTACTTC; CDR3 protein: CSVSRLTGGSGEQYF
V gene: TRBV12-3/TRBV12-4; clone size: few; D gene: TRBD1; J gene: TRBJ2-5; CDR3 DNA: TGTGCCAGCAGTTTAGCGCGGAACACGGGACAGGGAGGGACCCAGTACTTC; CDR3 protein: CASSLARNTGQGGTQYF
V gene: TRBV20-1; clone size: -; D gene: TRBD2; J gene: TRBJ2-1; CDR3 DNA: TGCAGTGCTAGAGTAGCGGGAGGGCTGCGGGAGCAGTTCTTC; CDR3 protein: CSARVAGGLREQFF
V gene: TRBV3-1; clone size: -; D gene: -; J gene: TRBJ1-6; CDR3 DNA: TGTGCCAGCAGCCCCAGGAAAGAACCCCTCCACTTT; CDR3 protein: CASSPRKEPLHF
V gene: TRBV7-2; clone size: few; D gene: TRBD1; J gene: TRBJ2-6; CDR3 DNA: TGTGCCAGCAGAAGAACAGGGGGCCCCTCTGGGGCCAACGTCCTGACTTTC; CDR3 protein: CASRRTGGPSGANVLTF
V gene: TRBV6-4; clone size: few; D gene: TRBD1; J gene: TRBJ1-5; CDR3 DNA: TGTGCCAGCAGTGCGGACAGGTCTCAGCCCCAGCATTTT; CDR3 protein: CASSADRSQPQHF
V gene: TRBV12-3/TRBV12-4; clone size: few; D gene: -; J gene: TRBJ2-6; CDR3 DNA: TGTGCCAGCAGTTTATATTCTGGAGTTCCTGGGGCCAACGTCCTGACTTTC; CDR3 protein: CASSLYSGVPGANVLTF
V gene: TRBV5-1; clone size: -; D gene: -; J gene: TRBJ2-3; CDR3 DNA: TGCGCCAGCAGGAGATTACAGAGCACAGATACGCAGTATTTT; CDR3 protein: CASRRLQSTDTQYF
V gene: TRBV28; clone size: -; D gene: -; J gene: TRBJ2-7; CDR3 DNA: TGTGCCAGCAATGCGGGACATACCTACGAGCAGTACTTC; CDR3 protein: CASNAGHTYEQYF
V gene: TRBV2; clone size: few; D gene: TRBD2; J gene: TRBJ2-3; CDR3 DNA: TGTGCCAGCGTAGGTGAGCGGGGGCTCAGCACAGATACGCAGTATTTT; CDR3 protein: CASVGERGLSTDTQYF
V gene: TRBV7-2; clone size: -; D gene: -; J gene: TRBJ2-7; CDR3 DNA: TGTGCCAGCAGGGGGGAAATCGACGAGCAGTACTTC; CDR3 protein: CASRGEIDEQYF
V gene: TRBV7-9; clone size: once; D gene: -; J gene: TRBJ1-1; CDR3 DNA: TGTGCCAGCAGCTACGGCGCAGATGAAGCTTTCTTT; CDR3 protein: CASSYGADEAFF
V gene: TRBV12-3/TRBV12-4; clone size: many; D gene: -; J gene: TRBJ2-3; CDR3 DNA: TGTGCCAGCACCCCATGGGGGGGCTCAGATACGCAGTATTTT; CDR3 protein: CASTPWGGSDTQYF
V gene: TRBV3-1; clone size: few; D gene: TRBD1; J gene: TRBJ1-1; CDR3 DNA: TGTGCCAGCAGCGGTACAGGGGGCTCGACTGAAGCTTTCTTT; CDR3 protein: CASSGTGGSTEAFF
V gene: TRBV29-1; clone size: few; D gene: TRBD2; J gene: TRBJ2-5; CDR3 DNA: TGCAGCGTTGTTCCGGGACTAGCGGGGGAAGAGACCCAGTACTTC; CDR3 protein: CSVVPGLAGEETQYF
V gene: TRBV7-2; clone size: -; D gene: -; J gene: TRBJ2-1; CDR3 DNA: TGTGCCAGCAGCTTAGGTTTGGTCGGGGGAGCGGGTGAGCAGTTCTTC; CDR3 protein: CASSLGLVGGAGEQFF
V gene: TRBV20-1; clone size: -; D gene: -; J gene: TRBJ2-1; CDR3 DNA: TGCAGTGCTAGAGGGGGGCTTACTAGAGGTAGTTACAATGAGCAGTTCTTC; CDR3 protein: CSARGGLTRGSYNEQFF
V gene: TRBV12-3/TRBV12-4; clone size: few; D gene: -; J gene: TRBJ1-1; CDR3 DNA: TGTGCCAGCAGTTCGCCCCCTGGCGCAGCCACCAGCAACACTGAAGCTTTCTTT; CDR3 protein: CASSSPPGAATSNTEAFF
V gene: TRBV5-6; clone size: few; D gene: -; J gene: TRBJ1-1; CDR3 DNA: TGTGCCAGCAGCTTTTGGGAAACTGAAGCTTTCTTT; CDR3 protein: CASSFWETEAFF
V gene: TRBV12-3/TRBV12-4; clone size: few; D gene: TRBD2; J gene: TRBJ2-7; CDR3 DNA: TGTGCCAGCCTTATGGGGGGGGGTCCCCCCTACGAGCAGTACTTC; CDR3 protein: CASLMGGGPPYEQYF
V gene: TRBV12-3/TRBV12-4; clone size: few; D gene: TRBD2; J gene: TRBJ2-1; CDR3 DNA: TGTGCCGGCAGTTACACTAGCGGGGGGGTACCTCCCTACAATGAGCAGTTCTTC; CDR3 protein: CAGSYTSGGVPPYNEQFF
V gene: TRBV11-2; clone size: few; D gene: -; J gene: TRBJ2-7; CDR3 DNA: TGTGCCAGCAAACCGGGCCCTATTTACTACGAGCAGTACTTC; CDR3 protein: CASKPGPIYYEQYF
V gene: TRBV12-3/TRBV12-4; clone size: many; D gene: -; J gene: TRBJ2-3; CDR3 DNA: TGTGCCAGCAGTGACGGCCAATCTAGCACAGATACGCAGTATTTT; CDR3 protein: CASSDGQSSTDTQYF
V gene: TRBV28; clone size: once; D gene: TRBD1; J gene: TRBJ1-1; CDR3 DNA: TGTGCCAGCAGTACAATAGGACAGGGGAGCACTGAAGCTTTCTTT; CDR3 protein: CASSTIGQGSTEAFF
V gene: TRBV4-3; clone size: many; D gene: -; J gene: TRBJ2-7; CDR3 DNA: TGCGCCAGCAGCCGCAACCCGGGGGGAGGGGGAACCTACGAGCAGTACTTC; CDR3 protein: CASSRNPGGGGTYEQYF
V gene: TRBV5-5; clone size: few; D gene: -; J gene: TRBJ2-7; CDR3 DNA: TGTGCCAGCAGCTTGGTCGCCAGGACCCGCTACGAGCAGTACTTC; CDR3 protein: CASSLVARTRYEQYF
V gene: TRBV4-1; clone size: many; D gene: -; J gene: TRBJ2-7; CDR3 DNA: TGCGCCAGCAGCCCATCGGGACGGTTCCGCTCCTACGAGCAGTACTTC; CDR3 protein: CASSPSGRFRSYEQYF
V gene: TRBV2; clone size: few; D gene: -; J gene: TRBJ1-1; CDR3 DNA: TGTGCCAGCAGTGAAATTGGGGGAGATACTGAAGCTTTCTTT; CDR3 protein: CASSEIGGDTEAFF
V gene: TRBV12-3/TRBV12-4; clone size: -; D gene: TRBD1; J gene: TRBJ2-5; CDR3 DNA: TGTGCCAGCAGTCCCAATGGACAGGGGGAGACCCAGTACTTC; CDR3 protein: CASSPNGQGETQYF
V gene: TRBV11-2; clone size: once; D gene: -; J gene: TRBJ1-1; CDR3 DNA: TGTGCCAGCAGCTTAATCCTCGGGGTCGGGAACACTGAAGCTTTCTTT; CDR3 protein: CASSLILGVGNTEAFF
V gene: TRBV20-1; clone size: -; D gene: TRBD2; J gene: TRBJ2-1; CDR3 DNA: TGCAGTGTAGGACTAGCGGGAGTGAGTGAGCAGTTCTTC; CDR3 protein: CSVGLAGVSEQFF
V gene: TRBV5-4; clone size: few; D gene: TRBD1; J gene: TRBJ1-2; CDR3 DNA: TGTGCCAGCAGCTTGGTTGCCAGGGGGGACTATGGCTACACCTTC; CDR3 protein: CASSLVARGDYGYTF
V gene: TRBV7-3; clone size: -; D gene: TRBD2; J gene: TRBJ2-1; CDR3 DNA: TGTGCCAGCAGCTTATTCTCCGGGACTAGCGGGGGAAGCAATGAGCAGTTCTTC; CDR3 protein: CASSLFSGTSGGSNEQFF
V gene: TRBV12-3/TRBV12-4; clone size: many; D gene: -; J gene: TRBJ1-1; CDR3 DNA: TGTGCCAGCACCCCCGGGGGGTTCACTGAAGCTTTCTTT; CDR3 protein: CASTPGGFTEAFF
V gene: TRBV5-1; clone size: -; D gene: -; J gene: TRBJ1-2; CDR3 DNA: TGCGCCAGCAGCCCCCGGGACAATAACTATGGCCACACCTTC; CDR3 protein: CASSPRDNNYGHTF
V gene: TRBV7-9; clone size: few; D gene: -; J gene: TRBJ2-1; CDR3 DNA: TGTGCCAGCAGCCCCCCCGCGAGCAATGAGCAGTTCTTC; CDR3 protein: CASSPPASNEQFF
V gene: TRBV20-1; clone size: -; D gene: -; J gene: TRBJ2-1; CDR3 DNA: TGCAGTGCTAGAGATAAGTCAAGGTCGAATGCCCTTACAAGTGAGCAGTTCTTC; CDR3 protein: CSARDKSRSNALTSEQFF
V gene: TRBV2; clone size: few; D gene: TRBD1; J gene: TRBJ2-1; CDR3 DNA: TGTGCCAGCAGCCCGGACAGGTCGGCCTACAATGAGCAGTTCTTC; CDR3 protein: CASSPDRSAYNEQFF
V gene: TRBV12-5; clone size: few; D gene: -; J gene: TRBJ1-6; CDR3 DNA: TGTGCTAGTGGTTTAGTCGTCTCGGTGGATTCACCCCTCCACTTT; CDR3 protein: CASGLVVSVDSPLHF
V gene: TRBV27; clone size: -; D gene: TRBD2; J gene: TRBJ2-3; CDR3 DNA: TGTGCCAGCAGGACCGGGACTAGAGTCGCAGATGCGCAGTATTTT; CDR3 protein: CASRTGTRVADAQYF
V gene: TRBV10-3; clone size: few; D gene: TRBD1; J gene: TRBJ1-5; CDR3 DNA: TGTGCCGAAATTGACAGGGCTCTCCTGCATTATAGCAATCAGCCCCAGCATTTT; CDR3 protein: CAEIDRALLHYSNQPQHF
V gene: TRBV9; clone size: many; D gene: -; J gene: TRBJ2-7; CDR3 DNA: TGTGCCAGCAGCGTAGCGCCAAGCGAGGCCACCTACGAGCAGTACTTC; CDR3 protein: CASSVAPSEATYEQYF
V gene: TRBV27; clone size: -; D gene: -; J gene: TRBJ2-3; CDR3 DNA: TGTGCCAGCCGGCGGGACGGGAGCACAGATACGCAGTATTTT; CDR3 protein: CASRRDGSTDTQYF
V gene: TRBV29-1; clone size: -; D gene: -; J gene: TRBJ2-3; CDR3 DNA: TGCAGCGTTGGCGGGGAGAGGGGCGACACGCAGTATTTT; CDR3 protein: CSVGGERGDTQYF